This entry is about one TCR beta chain. As yet, its antigen is unknown. These data originate in a study of shared clonotypes between healthy human individuals. The wider study: With ages of 18 to 49, the donors were two women and a few men.

The investigators split CD4+ cells into a CD45RA+ naive subset and a CD45RA-negative memory subset. The authors' processing: Filtering differed, since immunoSEQ gave only junction sequences and no quality scores. Sequencing was performed with immunoSEQ multiplex PCR; in TCRdb, only in-frame clones are kept and a portion is missing. V and J calls and clone size come straight from that table; D and trimming were deduced from the DNA. Of roughly 2.4 million clones listed, 90% to 97% are singletons. Study results and limitations: The donor pool, a small one, limited the genetic and exposure-history diversity represented.

Germline V CDR1 and CDR2: SGHNT, YENEEA. The V segment lost 5 bases and the J segment 4 bases; nucleotides outside the gene matches: 7. The length of the CDR3 is 16 residues. This TCR was sampled from a man younger than 30 in good health. This chain connects TRBV11-3 to TRBJ2-2; 10 positions match TRBD1. What was sequenced was naive CD4+ T cells sorted from blood. The subset denotes: CD45RA+ positively selected. The CDR3: CASSLFRTGGTGELFF. The CDR3 bases are TGTGCCAGCAGCCTTTTTAGGACAGGGGGCACCGGGGAGCTGTTTTTT.